These T cell receptor beta chains were read from a single sample in a study of blood T cell repertoires in COVID-19. This table comes from immunoSEQ multiplex PCR, and its TCRdb copy is limited to in-frame clones, with some not included. The sample records about 160,000 clones, about 90% being singletons. The sequencing input was peripheral blood. The receptor set was obtained from a woman aged 70 to 79 with acute or convalescent COVID-19. CDR3s include the opening cysteine and the closing phenylalanine or tryptophan. The D gene is left open where the match is weak. Only part of the rows carry a size: once, few, many, or a class if the clone is expanded.

CDR3 protein	CDR3 DNA	J gene	clone size	D gene	V gene
CASSTSLSLTEETQYF	TGCGCCAGCAGCACCTCGTTAAGTCTTACAGAAGAGACCCAGTACTTC	TRBJ2-5	NA	NA	TRBV5-1
CASSQGPPSSYNSPLHF	TGTGCCAGCAGCCAAGGCCCTCCGAGCTCCTATAATTCACCCCTCCACTTT	TRBJ1-6	once	NA	TRBV4-2
CASTWTGTDAYTEAFF	TGTGCCAGCACCTGGACAGGGACTGACGCGTACACTGAAGCTTTCTTT	TRBJ1-1	once	TRBD1	TRBV5-6
CAWSVVRAGTRVYTF	TGTGCCTGGAGTGTAGTACGAGCCGGGACACGGGTTTACACCTTC	TRBJ1-2	NA	NA	TRBV30
CASSSVRGGSEKLFF	TGTGCCAGCAGCTCTGTCCGGGGAGGGAGTGAAAAACTGTTTTTT	TRBJ1-4	NA	NA	TRBV5-5
CASSPIGGQGHTDTQYF	TGTGCCAGCTCACCTATCGGTGGTCAGGGGCACACAGATACGCAGTATTTT	TRBJ2-3	NA	NA	TRBV18
CASSVGVSRDKETQYF	TGTGCCAGCAGCGTAGGAGTTTCTAGGGACAAAGAGACCCAGTACTTC	TRBJ2-5	NA	NA	TRBV9
CASSRFSGRAGGEQYF	TGCGCCAGCAGCCGATTTAGCGGGAGAGCTGGAGGGGAGCAGTACTTC	TRBJ2-7	NA	TRBD2	TRBV4-1
CASRGRGPAYGYTF	TGTGCCTCCAGGGGCAGGGGGCCGGCCTATGGCTACACCTTC	TRBJ1-2	once	TRBD1	TRBV28
CASSLWDSSTDTQYF	TGTGCCAGCAGCTTATGGGACTCGAGCACAGATACGCAGTATTTT	TRBJ2-3	few	NA	TRBV7-2
CASSAQGGANEKLFF	TGTGCCAGCAGCGCGCAGGGTGGTGCTAATGAAAAACTGTTTTTT	TRBJ1-4	NA	NA	TRBV7-9
CASSPRFGNTEAFF	TGTGCCAGCAGTCCCAGGTTTGGGAACACTGAAGCTTTCTTT	TRBJ1-1	few	NA	TRBV6-2/TRBV6-3
CASSLDPTPGGYTF	TGCGCCAGCAGCTTGGACCCCACCCCTGGCGGCTACACCTTC	TRBJ1-2	once	NA	TRBV5-1
CASYEREDRVLAQYF	TGTGCCAGTTATGAGCGGGAGGACAGGGTCCTAGCGCAGTACTTC	TRBJ2-7	NA	NA	TRBV7-8
CASSYDRGPRNEQFF	TGTGCCAGCAGTTACGACAGGGGACCGCGCAATGAGCAGTTCTTC	TRBJ2-1	NA	TRBD1	TRBV27
CASSYSYRNEKLFF	TGTGCCAGCAGTTACTCGTATCGTAATGAAAAACTGTTTTTT	TRBJ1-4	NA	NA	TRBV6-5
CASSLGQGVGVTQYF	TGTGCCAGCAGCTTAGGCCAAGGGGTTGGCGTGACCCAGTACTTC	TRBJ2-5	NA	NA	TRBV13
CASTPGTSGYNEQFF	TGTGCCAGCACCCCCGGGACTAGCGGCTACAATGAGCAGTTCTTC	TRBJ2-1	NA	TRBD2	TRBV6-1
CASSLSGLPGQGFGKLFF	TGTGCCAGCAGTTTATCAGGCCTACCGGGACAGGGATTCGGAAAACTGTTTTTT	TRBJ1-4	NA	TRBD1	TRBV27
CASSYGLAGMADTQYF	TGTGCCAGCAGTTACGGACTAGCGGGGATGGCAGATACGCAGTATTTT	TRBJ2-3	NA	TRBD2	TRBV6-6
CASSQAGTGRSPLHF	TGTGCCAGCAGCCAAGCCGGGACAGGGCGTTCACCCCTCCACTTT	TRBJ1-6	NA	TRBD1	TRBV14
CSVLSSRGNTIYF	TGCAGCGTCCTCTCCTCGCGAGGAAACACCATATATTTT	TRBJ1-3	NA	NA	TRBV29-1
CASSQVHPSGGAGETQYF	TGCGCCAGCAGCCAAGTACATCCTAGCGGGGGGGCAGGCGAGACCCAGTACTTC	TRBJ2-5	NA	TRBD2	TRBV4-1
CASSKLTESYGYTF	TGTGCCAGTAGCAAACTGACAGAATCCTATGGCTACACCTTC	TRBJ1-2	NA	NA	TRBV19
CASSLNRGNEKLFF	TGTGCCAGCAGCTTAAACAGGGGTAATGAAAAACTGTTTTTT	TRBJ1-4	NA	TRBD1	TRBV11-2
CASSLAGLERLHF	TGTGCCAGCAGCCTTGCCGGACTAGAACGGTTGCACTTC	TRBJ2-7	NA	TRBD2	TRBV7-6
CSASFPGLAHNEQFF	TGCAGTGCTAGTTTCCCGGGACTAGCGCACAATGAGCAGTTCTTC	TRBJ2-1	NA	TRBD2	TRBV20-1
CASSQVGGQGVHEQFF	TGTGCCAGCAGCCAAGTGGGGGGACAGGGCGTGCATGAGCAGTTCTTC	TRBJ2-1	NA	TRBD1	TRBV14
CASSFQRSTDTQYF	TGTGCCAGCTCATTCCAGCGGAGCACAGATACGCAGTATTTT	TRBJ2-3	once	NA	TRBV18
CASSPLGTPTNTGELFF	TGTGCCAGCAGCCCCCTGGGCACACCGACGAACACCGGGGAGCTGTTTTTT	TRBJ2-2	once	NA	TRBV7-3
CSVEVGTPGAEAFF	TGCAGCGTTGAAGTAGGGACACCTGGGGCTGAAGCTTTCTTT	TRBJ1-1	NA	NA	TRBV29-1
CASSLTSAYSYNEQFF	TGTGCCAGCAGTCTTACTAGCGCTTACTCCTACAATGAGCAGTTCTTC	TRBJ2-1	NA	TRBD2	TRBV2
CASMRGYNEQFF	TGTGCCAGCATGAGGGGGTACAATGAGCAGTTCTTC	TRBJ2-1	NA	NA	TRBV25-1
CASGPQLSQPQHF	TGTGCCAGCGGGCCCCAACTGAGTCAGCCCCAGCATTTT	TRBJ1-5	NA	NA	TRBV28